This T cell receptor (beta chain) appears in the sequencing data of a study of cytomegalovirus exposure and HLA in healthy donors. Overall study results and limits: The tendency of first-cohort TCR clusters to co-occur in the roughly 130 validation repertoires was the finding of a later analysis. Reported performance of the classifier showed diagnosis of cytomegalovirus status with high specificity and sensitivity.

Assay: immunoSEQ multiplex PCR; the TCRdb copy retains only in-frame clones and omits some. The sample lists about 330,000 clones; about nine tenths were seen once. This clone has just a few counts. Its cognate antigen is unknown. The V end was cut by 6 bases, the J end by 0 bases, with 11 bases between. This CDR3 has 14 amino acids. Germline CDR1 is LNHDA and CDR2 is SQIVND (reference sequence). The sample consisted of PBMCs. This TCR was recovered from a woman aged 18-35 years in good health and CMV-seronegative. V gene TRBV19 combines with J gene TRBJ1-1, with a weak D call TRBD1 (5 bases). The CDR3 reads CASSRPGMNTEAFF. As DNA, the CDR3 is TGTGCCAGTAGCCGACCAGGGATGAACACTGAAGCTTTCTTT.